The present T cell receptor beta chain was sequenced within a study of CD8+CD57+ T cells in acquired aplastic anemia. Study summary: Sorted CD4+ and CD8+ cells yielded DNA averaging around 3.2 ug. Study results and caveats: Controls did not differ significantly from patients in CD8+ Simpson's diversity. A set of approximately 30 CD8+ CDR3 sequences was shared between patients and controls, and these sequences appeared highly expressed in patients.

Patients chosen for sequencing had CD8+CD57+ cells that had expanded, as shown by flow cytometry. The cohort consisted entirely of patients having severe acquired aplastic anemia. The germline gives CDR1 SNHLY, CDR2 FYNNEI. The CDR3 length is 13 residues. The table lists this clonotype with a count of one. Its antigen remains unidentified. The junction and the germline gene differ at one end; a read error may be behind it. TCR beta VDJ and CDR3 profiling used genomic DNA as template. TCRdb processed the reads anew with MiXCR; each CDR3 protein has one entry. The sample carries hundreds of thousands of distinct CDR3 sequences, around 82% recorded once.

This TCR came from a human donor with aplastic anemia. The V call is TRBV2, the J call TRBJ2-1; the D is unclear. Sample: sorted CD4+, CD8+, or CD8+CD57+ T cells (not recorded which) from PBMCs. This chain's CDR3 is CASSLWGYNAQYF. DNA for the CDR3: TGTGCCAGCAGCTTATGGGGTTACAATGCGCAGTATTTC. The whole variable domain, remainder taken from reference TRBV2 and TRBJ2-1, is EPEVTQTPSHQVTQMGQEVILRCVPISNHLYFYWYRQILGQKVEFLVSFYNNEISEKSEIFDDQFSVERPDGSNFTLKIRSTKLEDSAMYFCASSLWGYNAQYFGPGTRLTVL.